This T cell receptor (beta chain) originates from a study of cytomegalovirus exposure and HLA in healthy donors. Whole-study findings and limits: Many donors shared some public TCRs, even though most TCR sequences were rare. For most TCR beta V segments, an earlier analysis put the productive rate at about 87% or about 30% of the time. According to the study, 150 to 200 TCR beta chains were cytomegalovirus-associated.

Those who donated were healthy bone marrow donors. This clone was seen a few times. Its antigen is not known. CDR1 MNHNS and CDR2 SASEGT come from the germline V gene. V was cut by 3 bases and J by 7 bases, with 10 bases left in between. This CDR3 spans 13 amino acids. Amplification used 60 Vbeta primers and 13 Jbeta primers. Clones were sequenced by immunoSEQ multiplex PCR, and TCRdb holds only the in-frame ones, with some missing. Of approximately 210,000 clones in the sample, over 75% were seen once. The chain joins TRBV6-1 to TRBJ2-1; D is perhaps TRBD1 (5 bases). The sequencing input was PBMCs. The sequence came from a man between 18 and 29 years old in good health and CMV-seronegative. The CDR3 DNA reads as TGTGCCAGCAGTGAGCAGGGTTTGAATGAGCAGTTCTTC. Encoded protein: CASSEQGLNEQFF.